These T cell receptor beta chains were read from a single sample in a study of cytomegalovirus exposure and HLA in healthy donors. Here immunoSEQ multiplex PCR was the method, and the copy in TCRdb shows in-frame clones only, minus some. The repertoire has 200,000 to 250,000 clones, over 80% of them found once; the top ten carry 0.71%. Sequenced: PBMCs. The receptor source for this set is a boy younger than 10 in good health and CMV-seronegative. The CDR3 runs from the conserved cysteine through the conserved F or W. Each record gives: CDR3 length, clone size, D gene, V gene, J gene, CDR3 DNA, CDR3 protein. A D gene is named only where the DNA matches it firmly. Size is omitted from some rows. Given values are once, few, many or a class for expanded clones.

CDR3 length: 13; clone size: .; D gene: .; V gene: TRBV10-3; J gene: TRBJ2-1; CDR3 DNA: TGTGCCATCAGTGATCAGGGCTACAATGAGCAGTTCTTC; CDR3 protein: CAISDQGYNEQFF
CDR3 length: 16; clone size: once; D gene: TRBD1; V gene: TRBV25-1; J gene: TRBJ1-1; CDR3 DNA: TGTGCCAGCAGTCCCGGGACAGGGGGCGAGAACACTGAAGCTTTCTTT; CDR3 protein: CASSPGTGGENTEAFF
CDR3 length: 15; clone size: .; D gene: TRBD1; V gene: TRBV4-1; J gene: TRBJ2-2; CDR3 DNA: TGCGCCAGTTCTCTTCGGGACAGGGACACCGGGGAGCTGTTTTTT; CDR3 protein: CASSLRDRDTGELFF
CDR3 length: 11; clone size: .; D gene: .; V gene: TRBV25-1; J gene: TRBJ2-5; CDR3 DNA: TGTGCCAGCAGTTCCCGGGAGACCCAGTACTTC; CDR3 protein: CASSSRETQYF
CDR3 length: 15; clone size: .; D gene: .; V gene: TRBV7-3; J gene: TRBJ2-3; CDR3 DNA: TGTGCCAGCAGCTTGGGGGACACCAGCACAGATACGCAGTATTTT; CDR3 protein: CASSLGDTSTDTQYF
CDR3 length: 12; clone size: .; D gene: TRBD1; V gene: TRBV7-9; J gene: TRBJ1-1; CDR3 DNA: TGTGCCAGCAGCCCAGGGGGCCCTGAAGCTTTCTTT; CDR3 protein: CASSPGGPEAFF
CDR3 length: 11; clone size: .; D gene: .; V gene: TRBV12-5; J gene: TRBJ2-5; CDR3 DNA: TGTGCTAGTGCCGAGGTAGAGACCCAGTACTTC; CDR3 protein: CASAEVETQYF
CDR3 length: 15; clone size: .; D gene: TRBD1; V gene: TRBV19; J gene: TRBJ1-2; CDR3 DNA: TGTGCCAGTATGGCGACAGGGGGCGCGGGAGATGGCTACACCTTC; CDR3 protein: CASMATGGAGDGYTF
CDR3 length: 21; clone size: .; D gene: .; V gene: TRBV14; J gene: TRBJ2-7; CDR3 DNA: TGTGCCAGCAGCCTTGACCGAACCGCCTCTGGCACCGGGACTGGGGATTACGAGCAGTACTTC; CDR3 protein: CASSLDRTASGTGTGDYEQYF
CDR3 length: 14; clone size: .; D gene: .; V gene: TRBV5-4; J gene: TRBJ2-3; CDR3 DNA: TGTGCCAGCAGCTTAGAGACAGTGACAGATACGCAGTATTTT; CDR3 protein: CASSLETVTDTQYF
CDR3 length: 16; clone size: .; D gene: .; V gene: TRBV5-1; J gene: TRBJ2-5; CDR3 DNA: TGCGCCAGCAGCTTGGAAAATGACGGACGAGGGGAGACCCAGTACTTC; CDR3 protein: CASSLENDGRGETQYF
CDR3 length: 15; clone size: .; D gene: .; V gene: TRBV27; J gene: TRBJ1-2; CDR3 DNA: TGTGCCAGCAGTTTATCCGGGCAGGGCCTCTATGGCTACACCTTC; CDR3 protein: CASSLSGQGLYGYTF
CDR3 length: 16; clone size: .; D gene: .; V gene: TRBV7-8; J gene: TRBJ1-1; CDR3 DNA: TGTGCCAGCAGCCTTATCCTAGGCGGGGGGAACACTGAAGCTTTCTTT; CDR3 protein: CASSLILGGGNTEAFF
CDR3 length: 14; clone size: .; D gene: TRBD2; V gene: TRBV5-4; J gene: TRBJ2-7; CDR3 DNA: TGTGCCAGCAGCTTGGCGGGGGGGGGCTACGAGCAGTACTTC; CDR3 protein: CASSLAGGGYEQYF
CDR3 length: 13; clone size: .; D gene: .; V gene: TRBV19; J gene: TRBJ2-7; CDR3 DNA: TGTGCCAGTAGTATAGGAGCGATCTACGAGCAGTACTTC; CDR3 protein: CASSIGAIYEQYF
CDR3 length: 14; clone size: .; D gene: TRBD1; V gene: TRBV2; J gene: TRBJ2-2; CDR3 DNA: TGTGCCAGCTCATGGACAGGTTCTACCGGGGAGCTGTTTTTT; CDR3 protein: CASSWTGSTGELFF
CDR3 length: 13; clone size: .; D gene: .; V gene: TRBV2; J gene: TRBJ2-2; CDR3 DNA: TGTGCCAGCCAGCGATCTACGACCGGGGAGCTGTTTTTT; CDR3 protein: CASQRSTTGELFF
CDR3 length: 16; clone size: .; D gene: TRBD1; V gene: TRBV7-7; J gene: TRBJ2-2; CDR3 DNA: TGTGCTAGCAGCTTCGGGACAGGGGGAAGCACCGGGGAGCTGTTTTTT; CDR3 protein: CASSFGTGGSTGELFF
CDR3 length: 17; clone size: .; D gene: .; V gene: TRBV10-3; J gene: TRBJ2-7; CDR3 DNA: TGTGCCATCAGTGAGTCGATGTTAGGGGAGGTAACCTACGAGCAGTACTTC; CDR3 protein: CAISESMLGEVTYEQYF
CDR3 length: 14; clone size: .; D gene: .; V gene: TRBV7-8; J gene: TRBJ2-5; CDR3 DNA: TGTGCCAGCAGCCCCCAGGGTGCCCAAGAGACCCAGTACTTC; CDR3 protein: CASSPQGAQETQYF
CDR3 length: 15; clone size: .; D gene: TRBD2; V gene: TRBV4-1; J gene: TRBJ2-1; CDR3 DNA: TGCGCCAGCAGCCAACTAGCGGCCCCCTACAATGAGCAGTTCTTC; CDR3 protein: CASSQLAAPYNEQFF
CDR3 length: 15; clone size: once; D gene: TRBD2; V gene: TRBV5-1; J gene: TRBJ2-1; CDR3 DNA: TGCGCCAGCAGCTTGTTAGCTAGCGGGAGGAATGAGCAGTTCTTC; CDR3 protein: CASSLLASGRNEQFF
CDR3 length: 16; clone size: .; D gene: TRBD1; V gene: TRBV9; J gene: TRBJ1-3; CDR3 DNA: TGTGCCAGCAGCACGACAGGGGGCTTTACCGGAAACACCATATATTTT; CDR3 protein: CASSTTGGFTGNTIYF
CDR3 length: 13; clone size: .; D gene: .; V gene: TRBV6-5; J gene: TRBJ2-1; CDR3 DNA: TGTGCCAGCAGTTACTCATCTAGCCGTGAGCAGTTCTTC; CDR3 protein: CASSYSSSREQFF
CDR3 length: 11; clone size: few; D gene: .; V gene: TRBV7-9; J gene: TRBJ1-1; CDR3 DNA: TGTGCCAGCAGATCACCAGGTGAAGCTTTCTTT; CDR3 protein: CASRSPGEAFF
CDR3 length: 15; clone size: .; D gene: .; V gene: TRBV7-9; J gene: TRBJ1-1; CDR3 DNA: TGTGCCAGCAGCTTTCGACAGAGTCTGAACACTGAAGCTTTCTTT; CDR3 protein: CASSFRQSLNTEAFF
CDR3 length: 14; clone size: .; D gene: TRBD2; V gene: TRBV28; J gene: TRBJ2-7; CDR3 DNA: TGTGCCAGCACCCCCACCGGGACTAGCGGCGAGCAGTACTTC; CDR3 protein: CASTPTGTSGEQYF
CDR3 length: 14; clone size: .; D gene: TRBD1; V gene: TRBV2; J gene: TRBJ2-7; CDR3 DNA: TGTGCCAGCACTCTGGGACAGGGTGTGTACGAGCAGTACTTC; CDR3 protein: CASTLGQGVYEQYF
CDR3 length: 11; clone size: .; D gene: TRBD1; V gene: TRBV29-1; J gene: TRBJ1-2; CDR3 DNA: TGCAGCGTACAGGGGGCGCGGGGCCACACCTTC; CDR3 protein: CSVQGARGHTF
CDR3 length: 15; clone size: few; D gene: TRBD2; V gene: TRBV4-2; J gene: TRBJ2-1; CDR3 DNA: TGTGCCAGCAGCCAAGAAACTAGCGGGAACAATGAGCAGTTCTTC; CDR3 protein: CASSQETSGNNEQFF
CDR3 length: 15; clone size: .; D gene: TRBD1; V gene: TRBV6-5; J gene: TRBJ1-1; CDR3 DNA: TGTGCCAGCAGTAAAGGATGGCAGGGGGCCTCTGAAGCTTTCTTT; CDR3 protein: CASSKGWQGASEAFF
CDR3 length: 14; clone size: .; D gene: .; V gene: TRBV4-2; J gene: TRBJ1-6; CDR3 DNA: TGTGCCAGCAGCCAAGATAGAAGTGATTCACCCCTCCACTTT; CDR3 protein: CASSQDRSDSPLHF
CDR3 length: 17; clone size: .; D gene: TRBD1; V gene: TRBV7-3; J gene: TRBJ2-3; CDR3 DNA: TGTGCCAGCAGCGACTCTTTCGGCCCGACAGGGACAGATACGCAGTATTTT; CDR3 protein: CASSDSFGPTGTDTQYF
CDR3 length: 13; clone size: .; D gene: .; V gene: TRBV6-6; J gene: TRBJ1-2; CDR3 DNA: TGTGCCAGCAGTTTGACAGGAGTCTATGGCTACACCTTC; CDR3 protein: CASSLTGVYGYTF
CDR3 length: 18; clone size: .; D gene: .; V gene: TRBV7-8; J gene: TRBJ1-1; CDR3 DNA: TGTGCCAGCAGCTTATACGCACAGGTCGGCATTATGAACACTGAAGCTTTCTTT; CDR3 protein: CASSLYAQVGIMNTEAFF
CDR3 length: 13; clone size: .; D gene: .; V gene: TRBV13; J gene: TRBJ2-7; CDR3 DNA: TGTGCCAGCGCGGGGGCCAACCCCTACGAGCAGTACTTC; CDR3 protein: CASAGANPYEQYF
CDR3 length: 12; clone size: once; D gene: .; V gene: TRBV13; J gene: TRBJ2-1; CDR3 DNA: TGTGCCAGTTTGACGGGGGGCGCCGAGCAGTTCTTC; CDR3 protein: CASLTGGAEQFF
CDR3 length: 17; clone size: .; D gene: TRBD1; V gene: TRBV11-2; J gene: TRBJ2-7; CDR3 DNA: TGTGCCAGCAGCCGGTTAGGGGGCAAAGCCCTACCGGGCGAGCAGTACTTC; CDR3 protein: CASSRLGGKALPGEQYF
CDR3 length: 16; clone size: .; D gene: TRBD2; V gene: TRBV5-1; J gene: TRBJ2-5; CDR3 DNA: TGCGCCAGCAGCTCCCCCAAGCGGGAGGGACAAGAGACCCAGTACTTC; CDR3 protein: CASSSPKREGQETQYF
CDR3 length: 13; clone size: .; D gene: TRBD1; V gene: TRBV30; J gene: TRBJ1-2; CDR3 DNA: TGTGCCTGGAGTAGGGACAGGGACGATGGCTACACCTTC; CDR3 protein: CAWSRDRDDGYTF
CDR3 length: 13; clone size: .; D gene: .; V gene: TRBV6-1; J gene: TRBJ1-1; CDR3 DNA: TGTGCCAGCAGTGATGGGCGGGGCACTGAAGCTTTCTTT; CDR3 protein: CASSDGRGTEAFF
CDR3 length: 14; clone size: .; D gene: .; V gene: TRBV6-1; J gene: TRBJ2-7; CDR3 DNA: TGTGCCAGCAGTGACAGGGTGTCACCCTACGAGCAGTACTTC; CDR3 protein: CASSDRVSPYEQYF
CDR3 length: 11; clone size: .; D gene: .; V gene: TRBV19; J gene: TRBJ1-1; CDR3 DNA: TGTGCCAGTAGCACCGGGACAGAAGCTTTCTTT; CDR3 protein: CASSTGTEAFF
CDR3 length: 12; clone size: .; D gene: .; V gene: TRBV5-1; J gene: TRBJ2-7; CDR3 DNA: TGCGCCAGCAGCTTGGGCGGGCGAGAGCAGTACTTC; CDR3 protein: CASSLGGREQYF
CDR3 length: 15; clone size: .; D gene: TRBD1; V gene: TRBV6-6; J gene: TRBJ1-1; CDR3 DNA: TGTGCCAGCAGTCTCCCCGGGACAGGGGACACTGAAGCTTTCTTT; CDR3 protein: CASSLPGTGDTEAFF
CDR3 length: 13; clone size: .; D gene: .; V gene: TRBV27; J gene: TRBJ1-5; CDR3 DNA: TGTGCCAGCAGTTTAATAGGCAATCAGCCCCAGCATTTT; CDR3 protein: CASSLIGNQPQHF
CDR3 length: 13; clone size: .; D gene: .; V gene: TRBV29-1; J gene: TRBJ2-7; CDR3 DNA: TGCAGCGCTACAGGTTCCTCGGCCTACGAGCAGTACTTC; CDR3 protein: CSATGSSAYEQYF
CDR3 length: 13; clone size: .; D gene: TRBD1; V gene: TRBV5-1; J gene: TRBJ1-2; CDR3 DNA: TGCGCCAGCAGCTACGACAGGGTATCAGTTTACACCTTC; CDR3 protein: CASSYDRVSVYTF
CDR3 length: 13; clone size: .; D gene: .; V gene: TRBV9; J gene: TRBJ2-7; CDR3 DNA: TGTGCCAGCAGCTCAAGGTCAGGGCACGAGCAGTACTTC; CDR3 protein: CASSSRSGHEQYF
CDR3 length: 15; clone size: .; D gene: TRBD2; V gene: TRBV6-1; J gene: TRBJ2-3; CDR3 DNA: TGTGCCAGCGGAATAGCGGGAGGGAAGACAGATACGCAGTATTTT; CDR3 protein: CASGIAGGKTDTQYF
CDR3 length: 13; clone size: .; D gene: TRBD1; V gene: TRBV29-1; J gene: TRBJ1-5; CDR3 DNA: TGCAGCGTGGCCGGGACAGGGGGTCAGCCCCAGCATTTT; CDR3 protein: CSVAGTGGQPQHF
CDR3 length: 16; clone size: .; D gene: .; V gene: TRBV9; J gene: TRBJ2-2; CDR3 DNA: TGTGCCAGCAGCGTAGGTGCAGGGGCGAACACCGGGGAGCTGTTTTTT; CDR3 protein: CASSVGAGANTGELFF
CDR3 length: 14; clone size: .; D gene: .; V gene: TRBV30; J gene: TRBJ1-6; CDR3 DNA: TGTGCCTCCCGGGACTCCTTTAGTAGTTCACCCCTCCACTTT; CDR3 protein: CASRDSFSSSPLHF
CDR3 length: 16; clone size: .; D gene: .; V gene: TRBV11-2; J gene: TRBJ1-2; CDR3 DNA: TGTGCCAGCAGCTTACAGGGTGAGGACCATAACTATGGCTACACCTTC; CDR3 protein: CASSLQGEDHNYGYTF
CDR3 length: 12; clone size: .; D gene: .; V gene: TRBV27; J gene: TRBJ2-2; CDR3 DNA: TGTGCCAGCACTACAGGGTCCGGGGAGCTGTTTTTT; CDR3 protein: CASTTGSGELFF
CDR3 length: 19; clone size: .; D gene: TRBD1; V gene: TRBV6-4; J gene: TRBJ1-2; CDR3 DNA: TGTGCCAGCACCATAAGATACCGACAGGGGGCGTTCGGTAACTATGGCTACACCTTC; CDR3 protein: CASTIRYRQGAFGNYGYTF